This passage covers 18 T cell receptor beta chains from one sample sequenced in a study of T cell repertoires in ileal Crohn's disease. Using immunoSEQ multiplex PCR, the repertoire was profiled, and TCRdb retains in-frame clones only, with some absent. The sample lists a few thousand clones, 80% to 85% seen once, with over 9.5% in the top ten. Sequenced material: ileal tissue. The source of these receptors is an adult with Crohn's disease.

The J gene is TRBJ1-4, the V gene TRBV7-2; D uncertain. Germline V gives CDR1 SGHTA, CDR2 FQGNSA. The CDR3 contains 13 residues. Trimming took 6 bases from V and 7 from J, leaving 12 bases between them. CDR3: CASRQREVEKLFF. For the CDR3, the DNA is TGTGCCAGCAGGCAACGGGAAGTTGAAAAACTGTTTTTT. Full variable domain (remainder filled in from reference TRBV7-2 and TRBJ1-4): GAGVSQSPSNKVTEKGKDVELRCDPISGHTALYWYRQSLGQGLEFLIYFQGNSAPDKSGLPSDRFSAERTGGSVSTLTIQRTQQEDSAVYLCASRQREVEKLFFGSGTQLSVL.

The chain recombines TRBV5-6 with TRBJ2-1; 11 positions match TRBD1. From germline, CDR1 is SGHDT and CDR2 YYEEEE. Germline trimming cut 4 bases from V and 7 bases from J; bases unmatched to any gene: 13. The CDR3 has 17 residues. CDR3 region: CASSRRRTGGVGNEQFF. CDR3 coding DNA: TGTGCCAGCAGCCGCCGCCGGACAGGGGGCGTCGGAAATGAGCAGTTCTTC.

This chain joins TRBV7-2 and TRBJ1-4, with D possibly being TRBD1 (6 bases). The germline V gene encodes CDR1 SGHTA and CDR2 FQGNSA. V dropped 0 bases and J dropped 0 bases, with 14 bases sitting between them. CDR3 length equals 18 residues. As DNA, the CDR3 is TGTGCCAGCAGCTTAGCCCCAACAGGGTCCGCAACTAATGAAAAACTGTTTTTT. Amino acids: CASSLAPTGSATNEKLFF.

The chain is built from TRBV15 and TRBJ1-4, with 11 bases fitting TRBD1. V dropped 5 bases and J dropped 7; count of bases not matched to a gene: 6. Germline lookup yields CDR1 LNHNV and CDR2 YYDKDF (reference sequence). The CDR3 loop spans 15 amino acids. CDR3 amino acids: CATSFGQGAGEKLFF. CDR3 DNA sequence: TGTGCCACCAGCTTCGGACAGGGGGCGGGTGAAAAACTGTTTTTT.

The chain carries TRBV15 and TRBJ2-7, with TRBD2 matching over 9 bases. With 1 base clipped from V and 0 bases from J, the junction kept 7 bases outside the gene matches. CDR3 length equals 17 residues. Germline V gene sequence: CDR1 LNHNV, CDR2 YYDKDF (reference sequence). DNA of the CDR3: TGTGCCACCAGCAGAGCAGGCGGGAGGGCGGACTCCTACGAGCAGTACTTC. Its protein is CATSRAGGRADSYEQYF. The whole variable domain, filled in from reference TRBV15 and TRBJ2-7, reads DAMVIQNPRYQVTQFGKPVTLSCSQTLNHNVMYWYQQKSSQAPKLLFHYYDKDFNNEADTPDNFQSRRPNTSFCFLDIRSPGLGDTAMYLCATSRAGGRADSYEQYFGPGTRLTVT.

The rearrangement links TRBV7-3 to TRBJ2-5; TRBD2 matches 7 bases. After removal of 3 bases from V and 3 bases from J, the junction contained 7 bases not matched to a gene. The CDR3 contains 15 residues. Germline values: CDR1 SGHTA, CDR2 FQGTGA. The CDR3: CASSLGGYRKETQYF. DNA for the CDR3: TGTGCCAGCAGCTTGGGGGGGTACAGGAAAGAGACCCAGTACTTC.

The chain joins TRBV11-2 to TRBJ2-1; possibly TRBD2 for D (5 bases). From germline, CDR1 is SGHAT and CDR2 FQNNGV. The CDR3 extends over 16 amino acids. V lost 0 bases, J lost 5 bases, and 14 bases lay in between. This CDR3 is CASSLEIASFHNEQFF. The DNA for the CDR3 is TGTGCCAGCAGCTTAGAGATAGCGTCGTTTCACAATGAGCAGTTCTTC. The full variable domain, its missing parts supplied by reference TRBV11-2 and TRBJ2-1, is EAGVAQSPRYKIIEKRQSVAFWCNPISGHATLYWYQQILGQGPKLLIQFQNNGVVDDSQLPKDRFSAERLKGVDSTLKIQPAKLEDSAVYLCASSLEIASFHNEQFFGPGTRLTVL.

The chain employs TRBV18 and TRBJ2-7, with D perhaps matching TRBD1 (6 bases). Per the germline V gene, CDR1 is KGHSH and CDR2 is LQKENI. CDR3 length equals 13 residues. V was trimmed by 6 bases and J by 5 bases, leaving 14 bases between them. In DNA, the CDR3 is TGTGCCAGCTCCCAGAACTCAGGGGACGAGCAGTACTTC. It is translated as CASSQNSGDEQYF.

The V gene is TRBV5-1, the J gene TRBJ1-4; D unclear. The CDR3 totals 15 residues. V gave up 3 bases and J gave up 5 bases, with 14 bases separating them. Per the germline V gene, CDR1 is SGHRS and CDR2 is YFSETQ. The chain's CDR3 is CASSSDGVGNEKLFF. The DNA for the CDR3 is TGCGCCAGCAGCTCCGACGGCGTGGGCAATGAAAAACTGTTTTTT.

The CDR3 sequence is CASSTGTGPYNEQFF. The CDR3 DNA reads as TGTGCCAGCAGCACCGGGACAGGGCCCTACAATGAGCAGTTCTTC. The genes are TRBV28 and TRBJ2-1; 9 bases are shared with TRBD1. The CDR3 covers 15 residues. CDR1 is MDHEN and CDR2 is SYDVKM in the germline V gene. V shed 6 bases and J 2 bases; nucleotides not matched to a gene: 5.

J is TRBJ2-7 and V is TRBV5-4, with 9 bases aligning to TRBD1. CDR1 is SGHNT and CDR2 is YYREEE in the germline V gene (reference sequence). J was trimmed by 4 bases and V by 3 bases; bases with no gene match: 5. CDR3 length equals 14 residues. The CDR3 DNA reads as TGTGCCAGCAGCTCCTGGGACAGGGAGTACGAGCAGTACTTC. This sequence encodes CASSSWDREYEQYF.

This clone has just a few counts. This chain connects TRBV11-2 to TRBJ2-7; 9 bases are a match to TRBD1. Per germline, CDR1 SGHAT and CDR2 FQNNGV. The CDR3 has 14 amino acids. The trim removed 2 bases at V and 6 bases at J, leaving 5 bases unmatched. The CDR3 DNA follows: TGTGCCAGCAGCTTAACCACAGGGGGCGGCGAGCAGTACTTC. It encodes CASSLTTGGGEQYF.

This chain links TRBV5-1 with TRBJ1-1; perhaps TRBD1 as D (5 bases). Trimming pared 7 bases from V and 4 bases from J, leaving 11 bases between. Germline V gives CDR1 SGHRS, CDR2 YFSETQ. The CDR3 contains 12 residues. CDR3: CASGAGTTEAFF. The CDR3 DNA follows: TGCGCCAGCGGGGCGGGGACCACTGAAGCTTTCTTT.

V usage is TRBV10-2 and J usage is TRBJ2-4; D might be TRBD2 (6 bases). There are 16 residues in the CDR3. Germline V gene sequence: CDR1 WSHSY, CDR2 SAAADI. Trimming took off 7 bases at V and 0 bases at J, with 16 bases between the two ends. CDR3 in amino acids: CASTFLGGLAKNIQYF. CDR3 DNA sequence: TGCGCCAGCACTTTTCTGGGGGGTTTAGCCAAAAACATTCAGTACTTC.

CDR3 sequence (DNA): TGTGCCGGACGGGAAGCCTACGAGCAGTACTTC. This encodes CAGREAYEQYF. The V gene is TRBV30, the J gene TRBJ2-7; TRBD2 is a possible D gene (5 bases). V was cut by 8 bases and J by 2 bases, with 10 bases left in between. CDR1 is GTSNPN, CDR2 SVGIG, per germline (reference sequence). The CDR3 sequence is 11 residues long.

This clone appeared a few times. This chain connects TRBV7-9 to TRBJ1-1; possibly TRBD1 for D (5 bases). CDR3 size: 16 residues. Germline assignment: CDR1 SEHNR and CDR2 FQNEAQ (reference sequence). Trimming removed 3 bases from V and 1 base from J, with 15 bases in between. CDR3 amino acids: CASSLATGHQNTEAFF. CDR3 nucleotides: TGTGCCAGCAGCTTGGCCACCGGACACCAGAACACTGAAGCTTTCTTT.

The CDR3 DNA sequence: TGCGCCAGCAGTCGCCACAGAAACTCTTTCTCAATTTACTTC. Protein product: CASSRHRNSFSIYF. The chain carries TRBV23-1 and TRBJ2-7; D is unresolved. TRBV23-1 is identified as an open reading frame with a role that is uncertain. V lost 4 bases, J lost 13 bases, and 23 bases lay in between. There are 14 residues in the CDR3.

The chain joins TRBV9 to TRBJ2-3; the D is unclear. Germline values: CDR1 SGDLS, CDR2 YYNGEE. The CDR3 has 13 amino acids. V lost 3 bases, J lost 1 base, and 6 bases lay in between. Here the CDR3 DNA reads TGTGCCAGCAGCGGAGCCCGCACAGATACGCAGTATTTT. Its protein product is CASSGARTDTQYF.